Below are 7 T cell receptor beta chains sequenced from a single sample in a study of vaccination effects on CD4 cells after COVID-19. Using viral peptide pools, the ViraFEST assay grew out antigen-specific CD4+ T cells prior to sequencing. Following an approximately 9-day culture, CD4+ T cells were purified. Subjects were given two BNT162b2 or mRNA-1273 vaccine doses. These receptors have no identified antigens. Clones were read by immunoSEQ multiplex PCR, and TCRdb kept only the in-frame ones, dropping some. In the table there are just under 60,000 clones, approximately 78% of which are singletons. The specimen was CD4+ T cells from PBMCs cultured with HCoV-OC43 spike peptides, collected after COVID-19 vaccination. Sample subset: HCoV-OC43 spike overlapping peptide pool stimulation. These receptors all stem from a human donor who received a COVID-19 vaccine.

This clone was detected a few times. The chain uses TRBV5-4 and TRBJ2-2, with D unresolved. The V end lost 0 bases, the J end lost 1 base, and 10 bases lay between the germline ends. Looked up from germline, CDR1 is SGHNT and CDR2 is YYREEE (reference sequence). The CDR3 has 16 residues. CDR3 sequence (DNA): TGTGCCAGCAGCTTGGAAGGACGGAAGAACACCGGGGAGCTGTTTTTT. Protein: CASSLEGRKNTGELFF.

The gene calls are TRBV7-2 and TRBJ2-4; D might be TRBD1 or TRBD2, each matching 5 bases. Trimming stripped 5 bases from V and 8 bases from J, with 16 bases between. Germline assignment: CDR1 SGHTA and CDR2 FQGNSA. This CDR3 is built from 14 residues. The CDR3 DNA reads TGTGCCAGCAGCCGGGGACGTACGGAGGACATTCAGTACTTC. Amino acid sequence: CASSRGRTEDIQYF.

This sequence joins TRBV5-1 and TRBJ2-7; tentatively, D is TRBD1 or TRBD2 (7 bases each). The V end lost 0 bases, the J end lost 4 bases, and 14 bases lay between the germline ends. In germline, CDR1 is SGHRS, CDR2 YFSETQ. The CDR3 contains 15 residues. The CDR3 bases are TGCGCCAGCAGCTTGGTGGGAGGGGGCTTATACGAGCAGTACGTC. Translated, it gives CASSLVGGGLYEQYV.

The chain is built from TRBV9 and TRBJ1-2; the D is unclear. The CDR3 extends over 12 amino acids. The V gene lost 0 bases and the J gene lost 7 bases, with 7 bases spanning the gap. Germline V CDR1 and CDR2: SGDLS, YYNGEE. The CDR3 sequence is CASSVGKGGYTF. The CDR3 nucleotides read TGTGCCAGCAGCGTAGGGAAGGGTGGCTACACCTTC.

V usage is TRBV11-3 and J usage is TRBJ2-2; D unresolved. Germline assignment: CDR1 SGHNT and CDR2 YENEEA. The length of the CDR3 is 15 residues. V shed 5 bases and J shed 0 bases, with 10 bases lying between them. The CDR3 bases are TGTGCCAGCAGCCTCAGTGCATCGAACACCGGGGAGCTGTTTTTT. This translates into CASSLSASNTGELFF.

This chain joins TRBV6-5 and TRBJ1-2; D may be TRBD1 (6 bases). The V end lost 4 bases, the J end lost 6 bases, and 12 bases lay between the germline ends. The germline V gene encodes CDR1 MNHEY and CDR2 SVGAGI. The CDR3 totals 13 residues. The CDR3 nucleotides are TGTGCCAGCAGTTTCACGCACAGGGATGGCTACACCTTC. Encoded protein: CASSFTHRDGYTF.

The chain combines TRBV4-2 with TRBJ2-3; 9 bases line up with TRBD2. This CDR3 has 17 amino acids. From germline, CDR1 is LGHNA and CDR2 YNFKEQ. The J segment lost 6 bases and the V segment lost 4 bases, leaving 14 bases of the junction unmatched. CDR3 sequence reads: CASSPRGGGGAADTQYF. As DNA, the CDR3 is TGTGCCAGCAGCCCTCGTGGCGGCGGGGGGGCAGCGGATACGCAGTATTTT.